The clone carrying this TCR beta chain was seen repeatedly, ten times or more. Its specificity is unknown. Using RNA transcripts as the source, TCR beta CDR3 regions were amplified. Carried out on the TCR CDR3, a first-round RT-PCR used the HTBI primer set. TCRdb passed the multiplex PCR reads through MiXCR, listing each CDR3 protein once. This sample has about 300,000 distinct CDR3 sequences, with 20% to 25% found just once. The entry originates in a study of T cells in Graves' hyperthyroidism and ophthalmopathy. The study, taken as a whole, reports: Most thyroid clonotypes with frequency above 0.001 were detected in blood.

Between the trimmed V and J ends, which lost 3 bases and 3 bases, there was a span of 11 bases. The CDR3 sequence is 14 residues long. The V gene's germline CDR1 is LGHDT and CDR2 YNNKEL (reference sequence). This chain links TRBV3-1 with TRBJ2-5; D unresolved. This clonotype originated in a man between 40 and 49 years old with Graves' hyperthyroidism that later progressed to Graves' ophthalmopathy. Specimen: blood. CDR3: CASSHARIEETQYF. As DNA, the CDR3 is TGTGCCAGCAGCCACGCGAGGATCGAAGAGACCCAGTACTTC.